This T cell receptor beta chain was observed in a study of blood T cell repertoires in COVID-19. About the study: T cells, B-cell-depleted T cells, or PBMCs supplied cDNA or gDNA.

Measured with immunoSEQ multiplex PCR; TCRdb has only the in-frame clones, and not every one. The sample carries around 87,000 clones, approximately 90% recorded once. Germline V CDR1 and CDR2: KGHSH, LQKENI. The length of the CDR3 is 14 residues. V lost 3 bases to trimming and J lost 10 bases, with 16 bases between them. This sequence was found in a man aged 50 to 59 with acute or convalescent COVID-19. The sequencing sample was made of peripheral blood. This sequence joins TRBV18 and TRBJ2-1; possible D gene TRBD1, 6 bases. Here the CDR3 reads CASSPSQGAGEQFF. The CDR3 nucleotides are TGTGCCAGCTCACCGTCACAGGGTGCAGGGGAGCAGTTCTTC.